One and the same sample provided the 27 T cell receptor beta chains below, sequenced in a study of vaccination and CD4 T cells after COVID-19. No cognate antigen is known for these TCRs. Treatment noted: approximately 10-day PBMC culture with coronavirus spike peptide pools or control peptides (ViraFEST assay). CD4+ T-cell collection from the unexposed donor predated the COVID-19 pandemic (2011-2018). Cultured CD4+ T-cell DNA underwent Oncomine TCR Beta short-read sequencing. Scientists extracted genomic DNA from CD4+ T cells grown in culture. TCRdb ran MiXCR on the PCR reads and lists one entry per CDR3 protein. The sample lists some 11,000 distinct CDR3 sequences, roughly 32% occurring once. Input material: CD4+ T cells from blood, cultured in vitro. The receptors come from a human donor in good health.

This chain connects TRBV19 to TRBJ2-3, with 8 bases matching TRBD1. V trimming: 5 bases; J trimming: 6 bases; junction bases outside the gene matches: 4. Germline CDR1 is LNHDA and CDR2 is SQIVND (reference sequence). This CDR3 has 13 residues. Written as DNA, the CDR3 is TGTGCCAGTAGTCAGGGGGCCGGGGATACGCAGTATTTT. It encodes CASSQGAGDTQYF. The full variable domain, its missing parts supplied by reference TRBV19 and TRBJ2-3, is DGGITQSPKYLFRKEGQNVTLSCEQNLNHDAMYWYRQDPGQGLRLIYYSQIVNDFQKGDIAEGYSVSREKKESFPLTVTSAQKNPTAFYLCASSQGAGDTQYFGPGTRLTVL.

V usage is TRBV7-9 and J usage is TRBJ1-2; no definite D call. Trimming cost V 3 bases and J 7 bases, with 12 bases left between them. There are 13 residues in the CDR3. The V gene's germline CDR1 is SEHNR and CDR2 FQNEAQ (reference sequence). CDR3 coding DNA: TGTGCCAGCAGCTTGGCCATGGGGTTTGGCTACACCTTC. It specifies CASSLAMGFGYTF.

The genes are TRBV6-1 and TRBJ1-2; weak D call: TRBD1 (5 bases). Germline values: CDR1 MNHNS, CDR2 SASEGT. The CDR3 runs 16 residues. V dropped 6 bases and J dropped 4 bases, with 21 bases sitting between them. In DNA, the CDR3 is TGTGCCAGCAGCCCAAACCCGGACACTCTCTCCTATGGCTACACCTTC. Its translation: CASSPNPDTLSYGYTF.

The genes are TRBV30 and TRBJ2-7; a possible D gene is TRBD1 (6 bases). Per germline, CDR1 GTSNPN and CDR2 SVGIG (reference sequence). The CDR3 covers 14 residues. Trimming removed 8 bases from V and 1 base from J, with 18 bases in between. The CDR3: CATNPRTVSYEQYF. CDR3 in DNA: TGTGCCACAAATCCTCGGACAGTATCCTACGAGCAGTACTTC.

The chain has TRBV20-1 and TRBJ2-7; 7 bases align to TRBD1. V gave up 3 bases and J gave up 0 bases; unmatched junction bases: 2. This CDR3 has 13 residues. CDR1 is DFQATT, CDR2 SNEGSKA, per germline (reference sequence). The chain's CDR3 is CSARTGPSYEQYF. CDR3 DNA: TGCAGTGCTAGGACAGGGCCCTCCTACGAGCAGTACTTC.

This clonotype was counted between two and nine times. The chain has TRBV27 and TRBJ2-1; the match to TRBD2 covers 15 bases. The CDR3 is 18 residues long. Germline lookup yields CDR1 MNHEY and CDR2 SMNVEV (reference sequence). V lost 4 bases and J lost 2; bases outside the gene matches: 6. DNA for the CDR3: TGTGCCAGCAGTTGGACTAGCGGGAGGGCCGTCCCCTACAATGAGCAGTTCTTC. Translated: CASSWTSGRAVPYNEQFF.

CDR3 residues: CASLRRGGTGELFF. The CDR3 DNA sequence: TGTGCCAGCCTACGGAGGGGGGGCACCGGGGAGCTGTTTTTT. The gene calls are TRBV6-1 and TRBJ2-2; D is possibly TRBD2 (7 bases). There are 14 residues in the CDR3. Deletions cut 8 bases from V and 4 bases from J, with 14 bases between. Germline V gene sequence: CDR1 MNHNS, CDR2 SASEGT.

This clonotype was observed a handful of times. The J gene is TRBJ2-2, the V gene TRBV20-1; D not certain. Trimming pared 6 bases from V and 6 bases from J, leaving 11 bases between. The CDR3 contains 12 residues. The germline V gene has CDR1 DFQATT and CDR2 SNEGSKA (reference sequence). In nucleotides, the CDR3 is TGCAGTGCCTTTTCAACCCCCGGGGAGCTGTTTTTT. Translated, it gives CSAFSTPGELFF.

This clonotype showed up just a few times. The chain employs TRBV7-8 and TRBJ1-5; D is uncertain. Germline V lookup: CDR1 SGHVS, CDR2 FQNEAQ. V lost 1 base and J 6 bases, leaving 7 bases between the germline ends. The CDR3 is 13 residues long. The CDR3 DNA is TGTGCCAGCAGCTTAGGGATTGGTCAGCCCCAGCATTTT. Its protein is CASSLGIGQPQHF. The whole variable domain, filled in from reference TRBV7-8 and TRBJ1-5, reads GAGVSQSPRYKVAKRGQDVALRCDPISGHVSLFWYQQALGQGPEFLTYFQNEAQLDKSGLPSDRFFAERPEGSVSTLKIQRTQQEDSAVYLCASSLGIGQPQHFGDGTRLSIL.

The table lists this clonotype with a few counts. The rearrangement joins TRBV6-5 to TRBJ2-5, with TRBD2 identical over 8 bases. The V gene end was trimmed by 4 bases and the J gene end by 1 base; junction bases not matched to a gene: 5. Germline CDR1 and CDR2: MNHEY and SVGAGI. The CDR3 is made up of 15 amino acids. CDR3 protein: CASSLTTSGQETQYF. The CDR3 DNA sequence: TGTGCCAGCAGTTTAACTACTAGCGGCCAAGAGACCCAGTACTTC.

The chain is built from TRBV6-1 and TRBJ2-2; 8 nucleotides line up with TRBD2. The CDR3 is 12 amino acids. V shed 11 bases and J 7 bases; nucleotides not matched to a gene: 6. Germline lookup yields CDR1 MNHNS and CDR2 SASEGT. Written as DNA, the CDR3 is TGTGCCGGAGGACTAGCAGGCGGGGAGCTGTTTTTT. Protein product: CAGGLAGGELFF.

This CDR3 is CASSVDRANYGYTF. For the CDR3, the DNA is TGTGCCAGCAGCGTCGACAGGGCAAACTATGGCTACACCTTC. This chain links TRBV9 with TRBJ1-2, with TRBD1 matching over 7 bases. The CDR3 has 14 residues. Germline assignment: CDR1 SGDLS and CDR2 YYNGEE. V gave up 2 bases and J gave up 2 bases; unmatched junction bases: 3.

V usage is TRBV24-1 and J usage is TRBJ2-7; D gene uncertain. Germline V gives CDR1 KGHDR, CDR2 SFDVKD. This CDR3 has 13 amino acids. The germline V and J ends were trimmed by 3 bases and 2 bases, with 7 bases remaining between them. The CDR3 DNA reads TGTGCCACCAGTGATCGCACGACCTACGAGCAGTACTTC. Amino acids: CATSDRTTYEQYF.

V gene TRBV20-1 combines with J gene TRBJ1-3; no firm D call. This CDR3 has 15 residues. Trimming removed 6 bases from V and 0 bases from J, with 15 bases in between. Germline values: CDR1 DFQATT, CDR2 SNEGSKA (reference sequence). The CDR3 is CSATSAADSGNTIYF. CDR3 nucleotides: TGCAGTGCCACGTCTGCAGCCGACTCTGGAAACACCATATATTTT.

This chain links TRBV6-5 with TRBJ1-1; D call uncertain. Germline CDR1 MNHEY, CDR2 SVGAGI. Deletions cut 2 bases from V and 5 bases from J, with 15 bases between. The CDR3 has 15 amino acids. The DNA for the CDR3 is TGTGCCAGCAGTTACGCGCGGGGAAGAGGGACTGAAGCTTTCTTT. This gives the protein CASSYARGRGTEAFF.

The table lists this clonotype with a few counts. The rearrangement links TRBV7-2 to TRBJ2-1; 8 nucleotides align to TRBD2. Germline V gene sequence: CDR1 SGHTA, CDR2 FQGNSA. V lost 6 bases and J lost 9; bases outside the gene matches: 16. CDR3 length: 16 amino acids. The CDR3 coding sequence is TGTGCCAGCAGTATCGGGGGGGACTCAGTAGGGATTGAGCAGTTCTTC. The encoded protein is CASSIGGDSVGIEQFF.

The rearrangement links TRBV2 to TRBJ2-5; D possibly corresponds to TRBD1 (6 bases). Deletions cut 3 bases from V and 4 bases from J, with 12 bases between. Germline V gene lookup returns CDR1 SNHLY and CDR2 FYNNEI. The CDR3 spans 14 residues. The CDR3 DNA reads TGTGCCAGCAGTGACAAACAGGGCCCAGAGACCCAGTACTTC. This gives the protein CASSDKQGPETQYF.

The gene calls are TRBV15 and TRBJ2-1; D is uncertain. The CDR3 has 12 residues. Trimming removed 8 bases at V and 4 bases at J, with 9 bases between. CDR1 LNHNV and CDR2 YYDKDF come from the germline V gene (reference sequence). CDR3 nucleotide sequence: TGTGCCACCGGTACAGTTTACAATGAGCAGTTCTTC. It yields the protein CATGTVYNEQFF.

The chain carries TRBV7-2 and TRBJ2-5, with TRBD2 identical over 7 bases. CDR3 length: 15 amino acids. Germline loops: CDR1 SGHTA, CDR2 FQGNSA. V lost 5 bases and J lost 5; bases outside the gene matches: 11. In DNA, the CDR3 is TGTGCCAGCAGCCCTAGGGGCGGGAGTGGGGAGACCCAGTACTTC. This translates into CASSPRGGSGETQYF. The full variable domain, rest sourced from reference TRBV7-2 and TRBJ2-5, is GAGVSQSPSNKVTEKGKDVELRCDPISGHTALYWYRQSLGQGLEFLIYFQGNSAPDKSGLPSDRFSAERTGGSVSTLTIQRTQQEDSAVYLCASSPRGGSGETQYFGPGTRLLVL.

The sample holds a few counts of this clonotype. V and J are TRBV20-1 and TRBJ2-1; D gene uncertain. CDR1 DFQATT and CDR2 SNEGSKA come from the germline V gene (reference sequence). With 5 bases removed from V and 7 bases from J, the gap between germline ends came to 6 bases. This CDR3 contains 10 residues. CDR3 bases: TGCAGTGCTGTTGGTAATGAGCAGTTCTTC. Its translation is CSAVGNEQFF.

V usage is TRBV19 and J usage is TRBJ1-3, with 9 nucleotides matching TRBD1. This CDR3 region has 15 residues. Germline CDR1 is LNHDA and CDR2 is SQIVND (reference sequence). The V and J ends lost 6 bases and 1 base, in that order; junction bases with no gene match: 4. The CDR3, as DNA: TGTGCCAGTAGACCCGGACAGGGGTCTGGAAACACCATATATTTT. Its translation: CASRPGQGSGNTIYF.

The chain employs TRBV29-1 and TRBJ1-5; no clear D gene. This CDR3 is 13 amino acids long. CDR1 and CDR2 from the germline V gene are SQVTM and ANQGSEA. Between the trimmed V and J ends, which lost 4 bases and 2 bases, there was a span of 9 bases. DNA of the CDR3: TGCAGCGTTGCACTCCGGGGCAATCAGCCCCAGCATTTT. Its translation: CSVALRGNQPQHF.

This chain connects TRBV28 to TRBJ2-6; unclear D gene. This CDR3 has 14 amino acids. Germline values: CDR1 MDHEN, CDR2 SYDVKM. Deletions cut 1 base from V and 4 bases from J, with 5 bases between. The DNA for the CDR3 is TGTGCCAGCAGTTTATCCTTCGGGGCCAACGTCCTGACTTTC. Translated, it gives CASSLSFGANVLTF.

The chain uses TRBV19 and TRBJ1-5, with D possibly being TRBD1 (5 bases). This CDR3 has 14 residues. Germline CDR1 and CDR2: LNHDA and SQIVND (reference sequence). Between the trimmed V and J ends, which lost 5 bases and 6 bases, there was a span of 14 bases. The CDR3 protein is CASSSGGRAQPQHF. The CDR3 DNA sequence: TGTGCCAGTAGTTCCGGAGGCAGGGCTCAGCCCCAGCATTTT.

V and J are TRBV11-1 and TRBJ2-7; 7 nucleotides align to TRBD1. This CDR3 region has 14 residues. Germline values: CDR1 SGHAT, CDR2 FQDESV (reference sequence). After removal of 5 bases from V and 6 bases from J, the junction contained 10 bases not matched to a gene. The DNA for the CDR3 is TGTGCCAGCAGCGAGGGACAGAGGGCCCCCGAGCAGTACTTC. Translating it yields CASSEGQRAPEQYF.

The J gene is TRBJ1-5, the V gene TRBV6-2 or TRBV6-3; D unclear. V lost 0 bases, J lost 1 base, and 10 bases lay in between. The V gene's germline CDR1 is MNHEY and CDR2 SVGEGT. The CDR3 extends over 16 amino acids. CDR3 sequence (DNA): TGTGCCAGCAGTTACTCGACTCGTCGAAGCAATCAGCCCCAGCATTTT. Translation gives CASSYSTRRSNQPQHF.

This clonotype was seen only once. A junction end diverges from the germline sequence, so it may reflect a read error. The CDR3 region is CASSRRQGGYDNERFF. The DNA for the CDR3 is TGTGCCAGCAGCCGTCGACAGGGGGGCTACGACAATGAGCGGTTCTTC. V usage is TRBV7-6 and J usage is TRBJ2-1; 9 bases are shared with TRBD1. CDR3 length: 16 amino acids. Germline-derived CDR1 and CDR2 are SGHVS and FNYEAQ.